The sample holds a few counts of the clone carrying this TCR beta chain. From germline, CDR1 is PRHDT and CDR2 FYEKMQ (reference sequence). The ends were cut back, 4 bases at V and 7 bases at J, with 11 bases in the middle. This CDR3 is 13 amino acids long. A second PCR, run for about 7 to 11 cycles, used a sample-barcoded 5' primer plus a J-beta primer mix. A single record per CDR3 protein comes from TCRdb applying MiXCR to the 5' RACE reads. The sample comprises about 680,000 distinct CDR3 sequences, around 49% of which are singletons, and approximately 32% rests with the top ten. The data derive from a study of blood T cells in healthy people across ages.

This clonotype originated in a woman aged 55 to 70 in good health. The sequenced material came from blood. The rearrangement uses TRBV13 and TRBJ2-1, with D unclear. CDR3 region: CASSSRGRNEQFF. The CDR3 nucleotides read TGTGCCAGCAGCTCACGAGGTCGGAATGAGCAGTTCTTC. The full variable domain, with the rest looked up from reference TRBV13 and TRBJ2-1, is AAGVIQSPRHLIKEKRETATLKCYPIPRHDTVYWYQQGPGQDPQFLISFYEKMQSDKGSIPDRFSAQQFSDYHSELNMSSLELGDSALYFCASSSRGRNEQFFGPGTRLTVL.